This is a list of T cell receptor beta chains from one sample in a study of blood T cell repertoires in COVID-19. TCRdb's table, derived via immunoSEQ multiplex PCR, lists solely in-frame clones and lacks some. This sample carries about 170,000 clones, 80% to 90% of them seen once, and the ten largest clones take roughly 8%. Sequenced sample: peripheral blood. The receptors here all came from a man between 40 and 49 years old who had recovered from COVID-19. Each CDR3 is given with its conserved first and last residue. A D gene is named only where the DNA matches it firmly. Rows give clone size only sometimes, using once, few, many, or a class for an expanded clone.

d_gene,abundance,len,v_gene,j_gene,CDR3nt,CDR3aa
TRBD1,NA,16,TRBV10-2,TRBJ1-6,TGCGCCAGCAGTGTCTCCGGGACAGGGGGCGGATCACCCCTCCACTTT,CASSVSGTGGGSPLHF
TRBD2,NA,15,TRBV29-1,TRBJ2-5,TGCAGCGCAACTACTAGCGGCACCATCGGGGAGACCCAGTACTTC,CSATTSGTIGETQYF
TRBD1,NA,14,TRBV5-1,TRBJ2-5,TGCGCCAGCGCCCGGCAGGGGGACGAAGAGACCCAGTACTTC,CASARQGDEETQYF
NA,NA,13,TRBV3-1/TRBV3-2,TRBJ1-1,TGTGCCAGCAGCCCACAGGGGAACACTGAAGCTTTCTTT,CASSPQGNTEAFF
NA,NA,14,TRBV27,TRBJ2-3,TGTGCCATCGCACGGGTCGGCTCCACAGATACGCAGTATTTT,CAIARVGSTDTQYF
TRBD1,NA,13,TRBV6-5,TRBJ2-3,TGTGCCAGCAGAGGGACAGGGCCAGATACGCAGTATTTT,CASRGTGPDTQYF
NA,NA,13,TRBV6-2/TRBV6-3,TRBJ1-2,TGTGCCAGCAGCGAACAGAGAGTCTATGGCTACACCTTC,CASSEQRVYGYTF
NA,NA,9,TRBV24-1,TRBJ2-1,TGTGCCACCAGTGACCCGGGGTTCTTC,CATSDPGFF
NA,NA,14,TRBV18,TRBJ2-1,TGTGCCAGCTCAGAATCAACAGGGTTCAATGAGCAGTTCTTC,CASSESTGFNEQFF
NA,few,13,TRBV6-4,TRBJ2-5,TGTGCCAGCAGTGAGCTGGCAGGGGAGACCCAGTACTTC,CASSELAGETQYF
NA,NA,13,TRBV19,TRBJ2-7,TGTGCCAGTAGCCCGAGTCGGGTCTACGAGCAGTACTTC,CASSPSRVYEQYF
TRBD2,few,16,TRBV5-1,TRBJ2-3,TGCGCCAGCAGCTTGGCCCTGGGACTAGTAACAGATACGCAGTATTTT,CASSLALGLVTDTQYF
NA,NA,15,TRBV4-3,TRBJ1-3,TGCGCCAGCAGCCGGCGAACAGGCTCTGGAAACACCATATATTTT,CASSRRTGSGNTIYF
NA,once,13,TRBV12-3/TRBV12-4,TRBJ1-2,TGTGCCAGCAGTTCGGTCTCACCAATTTCCTACACCTTC,CASSSVSPISYTF
TRBD2,NA,17,TRBV7-2,TRBJ2-5,TGTGCCAGCAGCCCCCACCTCCTAGCGGGGGTTCAAGAGACCCAGTACTTC,CASSPHLLAGVQETQYF
TRBD1,NA,14,TRBV6-5,TRBJ2-2,TGTGCCAGCAGGGGACAGGGTCACACCGGGGAGCTGTTTTTT,CASRGQGHTGELFF
NA,NA,15,TRBV6-5,TRBJ1-5,TGTGCCAGCACCCCTGACAGATTTTCTTATCAGCCCCAGCATTTT,CASTPDRFSYQPQHF
TRBD1,NA,16,TRBV6-2/TRBV6-3,TRBJ2-2,TGTGCCAGCAGTTATTTTTCGGACAGGGGGACCGGGGAGCTGTTTTTT,CASSYFSDRGTGELFF
NA,few,14,TRBV5-4,TRBJ2-7,TGTGCCAGCAGCTTTACCGGGACAAACTACGAGCAGTACTTC,CASSFTGTNYEQYF
TRBD1,NA,16,TRBV18,TRBJ1-2,TGTGCCAGCTCTCCCAAGGGACAGGGGGCGCAAAGTGGCTACACCTTC,CASSPKGQGAQSGYTF
TRBD1,NA,14,TRBV27,TRBJ1-2,TGTGCCAGCAGTTTGAGACAGGGTTTTAATGGCTACACCTTC,CASSLRQGFNGYTF
TRBD2,few,17,TRBV11-3,TRBJ2-1,TGTGCCAGCAGCCTCGTCGGGGGGGAAAGCTCCTACAATGAGCAGTTCTTC,CASSLVGGESSYNEQFF
NA,NA,12,TRBV15,TRBJ1-1,TGTGCCACCAGCCGATGGGGGGATGAAGCTTTCTTT,CATSRWGDEAFF
NA,NA,13,TRBV6-2/TRBV6-3,TRBJ1-5,TGTGCCAGCAGTGGACAGCTGAATCAGCCCCAGCATTTT,CASSGQLNQPQHF
NA,NA,13,TRBV6-4,TRBJ1-5,TGTGCCAGCAGTGCGACAGCTAATCAGCCCCAGCATTTT,CASSATANQPQHF
NA,NA,14,TRBV5-4,TRBJ1-1,TGTGCCAGCAGCTCCACAGGGCGGAACACTGAAGCTTTCTTT,CASSSTGRNTEAFF
TRBD1,NA,17,TRBV5-1,TRBJ1-1,TGCGCCAGCAGCTACGGCCCGGGACAGGTGGGGAACACTGAAGCTTTCTTT,CASSYGPGQVGNTEAFF
NA,few,12,TRBV2,TRBJ2-7,TGTGCCAGCGTACGCAGGGAGGCCGAGCAGTACTTC,CASVRREAEQYF
NA,NA,11,TRBV20-1,TRBJ2-7,TGCAGTGCTCCCGTCGGGTACGAGCAGTACTTC,CSAPVGYEQYF
NA,NA,15,TRBV29-1,TRBJ2-1,TGCAGCGGGGGGCAGCGGGCTAGCTCCTACAATGAGCAGTTCTTC,CSGGQRASSYNEQFF
NA,NA,15,TRBV27,TRBJ1-2,TGTGCCAGCAGTTTATCGATCGAAGGGAGGGGTGGCTACACCTTC,CASSLSIEGRGGYTF
TRBD2,few,16,TRBV7-2,TRBJ2-5,TGTGCCAGCAGCCAAGAGCGGGGGGGACTCGGAAAGACCCAGTACTTC,CASSQERGGLGKTQYF
NA,NA,15,TRBV3-1/TRBV3-2,TRBJ1-2,TGTGCCAGCAGCTTTGGACAGAGCACTAACTATGGCTACACCTTC,CASSFGQSTNYGYTF
NA,once,12,TRBV3-1/TRBV3-2,TRBJ2-7,TGTGCCAGCAGCCAAGATATTAACGAGCAGTACTTC,CASSQDINEQYF
NA,NA,16,TRBV28,TRBJ2-2,TGTGCCAGCAGCCAGCGGGTGGCCGCGAACACCGGGGAGCTGTTTTTT,CASSQRVAANTGELFF
NA,few,16,TRBV15,TRBJ2-3,TGTGCCACCAGCATTGGGCTAGGAGGGGACACAGATACGCAGTATTTT,CATSIGLGGDTDTQYF
NA,NA,15,TRBV7-3,TRBJ2-2,TGTGCCAGCAGCTGGGCCCTCTCCGGGGGCGGGGAGCTGTTTTTT,CASSWALSGGGELFF
NA,NA,13,TRBV15,TRBJ1-1,TGTGCCACCAGCTGGGGGCAGAGGACTGAAGCTTTCTTT,CATSWGQRTEAFF
NA,once,13,TRBV6-2/TRBV6-3,TRBJ2-7,TGTGCCAGCTGTTACTCGGGGCGCCACGAGCAGTACTTC,CASCYSGRHEQYF
NA,NA,13,TRBV12-3/TRBV12-4,TRBJ2-1,TGTGCCAGCACTGGGAGATCCTACAATGAGCAGTTCTTC,CASTGRSYNEQFF
TRBD2,NA,18,TRBV3-1/TRBV3-2,TRBJ2-2,TGTGCCAGCAGCCAAGTGGGAAGGCGGGAGTCAGGTAACGGGGAGCTGTTTTTT,CASSQVGRRESGNGELFF
NA,once,13,TRBV5-6,TRBJ1-2,TGTGCCAGCAGCCCAGGGGTTAACTATGGCTACACCTTC,CASSPGVNYGYTF
TRBD2,NA,15,TRBV9,TRBJ2-1,TGTGCCAGCAGCGTGTACGGGACTAGCGGGAATGAGCAGTTCTTC,CASSVYGTSGNEQFF
TRBD2,NA,15,TRBV4-3,TRBJ2-7,TGCGCCAGCAGCCAAGATCCCAGCGGGGGCTACGAGCAGTACTTC,CASSQDPSGGYEQYF
TRBD1,NA,17,TRBV11-2,TRBJ1-4,TGTGCCAGCAGCTTAGTTGGGACAGCGAAAAAGAATGAAAAACTGTTTTTT,CASSLVGTAKKNEKLFF
NA,NA,13,TRBV5-6,TRBJ2-5,TGTGCCAGCAGCTTGCCCTCGCAAGAGACCCAGTACTTC,CASSLPSQETQYF
NA,NA,12,TRBV6-5,TRBJ1-2,TGTGCCAGCAGTACACCGGGATATGGCTACACCTTC,CASSTPGYGYTF
NA,NA,14,TRBV5-5,TRBJ2-7,TGTGCCAGCAGCTTGGAGGACTATCACTACGAGCAGTACTTC,CASSLEDYHYEQYF
TRBD2,once,14,TRBV11-1,TRBJ2-7,TGTGCCAGCAGCTTAGTGGCGGGAGGCTCCGAGCAGTACTTC,CASSLVAGGSEQYF
TRBD2,NA,15,TRBV18,TRBJ2-5,TGTGCCAGCTCACCAACTAGCGGGTCAAAAGAGACCCAGTACTTC,CASSPTSGSKETQYF
NA,NA,11,TRBV12-3/TRBV12-4,TRBJ2-2,TGTGCCAGCCAGTTTGCCGGGGAGCTGTTTTTT,CASQFAGELFF
NA,NA,14,TRBV4-3,TRBJ1-1,TGCGCCAGCAGCCAAGGGGGGGAGGGCACTGAAGCTTTCTTT,CASSQGGEGTEAFF
NA,NA,16,TRBV30,TRBJ1-6,TGTGCCTGGAGTGCCACAGGGCCCTCCTATAATTCACCCCTCCACTTT,CAWSATGPSYNSPLHF
NA,few,12,TRBV27,TRBJ2-7,TGTGCCAGCAGTTTAAACGGCTACGAGCAGTACTTC,CASSLNGYEQYF
TRBD1,NA,13,TRBV25-1,TRBJ1-1,TGTGCCACCCAAGACAGGGGGTCTACTGAAGCTTTCTTT,CATQDRGSTEAFF